This T cell receptor beta chain was retrieved from a study of shared T cell receptors in the human thymus. The method was immunoSEQ multiplex PCR; TCRdb's version includes in-frame clones alone and lacks a portion of them. The sample contains 550,000 to 800,000 clones, roughly 85% of which appear only once. CDR1 LNHDA and CDR2 SQIVND come from the germline V gene (reference sequence). This CDR3 spans 17 amino acids. With 5 bases removed from V and 5 bases from J, the gap between germline ends came to 23 bases. This sample also appeared in a second study, on human thymus T cells. That investigation notes: It was healthy Finnish infants having corrective surgery for congenital heart defects who were the donors. Corrective cardiac surgery supplied the resected thymus tissue. Biased V and J segment usage appeared in thymus and peripheral blood. Related work showed strongly overlapping thymic repertoires across unrelated individuals.

Sequencing was performed on thymocytes. The rearrangement joins TRBV19 to TRBJ2-3, with D possibly TRBD1 on 5 matching bases. This clonotype was obtained from a girl less than two years old with a congenital heart defect. The CDR3 loop is CASSPRAHQGGVDTQYF. The CDR3 DNA is TGTGCCAGTAGTCCCCGAGCACATCAGGGTGGGGTAGATACGCAGTATTTT.